This passage covers 28 T cell receptor beta chains from one sample sequenced in a study of vaccination and CD4 T cells after COVID-19. These receptors' antigens are unknown. Sequence data for DNA of cultured CD4+ T cells were generated by the Oncomine TCR Beta short-read assay. TCRdb processed the PCR reads anew with MiXCR; each CDR3 protein has one entry. Of about 15,000 distinct CDR3 sequences listed, roughly 50% are singletons. Stated treatment: roughly 11-day PBMC culture with coronavirus spike peptide pools or control peptides (ViraFEST assay). Source material: CD4+ T cells from blood, cultured in vitro. The receptors here all came from a human donor who had recovered from COVID-19.

This rearrangement joins TRBV19 to TRBJ2-7; D gene ambiguous. Between the trimmed V and J ends, which lost 3 bases and 0 bases, there was a span of 15 bases. Germline loops: CDR1 LNHDA, CDR2 SQIVND (reference sequence). The CDR3 is 16 amino acids. CDR3 DNA: TGTGCCAGTAGTATCTACGAGGCCAGCAGCTCCTACGAGCAGTACTTC. It yields the protein CASSIYEASSSYEQYF.

V gene TRBV20-1 combines with J gene TRBJ1-2, with D tentatively TRBD1 (6 bases). The CDR3 length is 15 residues. Germline V gene data show CDR1 as DFQATT and CDR2 as SNEGSKA (reference sequence). The V end was cut by 0 bases, the J end by 6 bases, with 17 bases between. The CDR3 region is CSARDRLRGGNGYTF. The CDR3 region has the DNA TGCAGTGCTAGAGATCGGCTGCGGGGGGGCAATGGCTACACCTTC.

In this sample, this clonotype turned up a few times. This sequence joins TRBV20-1 and TRBJ2-1; no clear D. V was clipped by 6 bases and J by 0 bases, with 6 bases between them. Per germline, CDR1 DFQATT and CDR2 SNEGSKA (reference sequence). This CDR3 contains 12 residues. In nucleotides, the CDR3 is TGCAGTGCCGGTAGCTCCTACAATGAGCAGTTCTTC. This codes for CSAGSSYNEQFF.

The chain combines TRBV19 with TRBJ1-5; D call uncertain. CDR1 and CDR2 (germline): LNHDA, SQIVND (reference sequence). The V gene lost 8 bases and the J gene lost 4 bases, with 12 bases spanning the gap. There are 13 residues in the CDR3. In DNA, the CDR3 is TGTGCCAGTGGGGTAGACCTTAATCAGCCCCAGCATTTT. Residues: CASGVDLNQPQHF.

This sequence joins TRBV18 and TRBJ1-3; D perhaps matches TRBD1 (5 bases). V lost 2 bases to trimming and J lost 2 bases, with 10 bases between them. The CDR3 totals 15 residues. Germline V gene data show CDR1 as KGHSH and CDR2 as LQKENI. The CDR3 here is CASSPGPGAGNTIYF. The CDR3 coding sequence is TGTGCCAGCTCACCAGGGCCGGGGGCTGGAAACACCATATATTTT.

The chain is built from TRBV6-5 and TRBJ2-7, with 7 bases lining up with TRBD2. This CDR3 region has 13 residues. Germline values: CDR1 MNHEY, CDR2 SVGAGI. V shed 1 base, J shed 7 bases, and the junction held 4 bases outside the gene matches. The CDR3 nucleotides read TGTGCCAGCAGTTACTGGGTGCGGGAGGAGCAGTACTTC. It encodes CASSYWVREEQYF.

The chain carries TRBV28 and TRBJ1-1; 9 bases align to TRBD1. Germline CDR1 and CDR2: MDHEN and SYDVKM. The V segment lost 10 bases and the J segment 2 bases; nucleotides outside the gene matches: 5. This CDR3 contains 13 residues. The CDR3 nucleotides read TGTGCCACACCGGGACAGGGTAACACTGAAGCTTTCTTT. Encoded protein: CATPGQGNTEAFF.

V usage is TRBV20-1 and J usage is TRBJ2-2; 8 bases map to TRBD2. The trim removed 6 bases at V and 2 bases at J, leaving 14 bases unmatched. There are 17 residues in the CDR3. The germline CDR1 and CDR2 sequences are DFQATT and SNEGSKA (reference sequence). The CDR3 sequence is CSAKPLRGLGNTGELFF. The CDR3 region has the DNA TGCAGTGCCAAGCCTCTCAGGGGACTAGGAAACACCGGGGAGCTGTTTTTT.

The chain combines TRBV10-3 with TRBJ2-7; 10 positions agree with TRBD1. V was clipped by 6 bases and J by 4 bases; unmatched bases: 6. This CDR3 region has 14 residues. Per germline, CDR1 ENHRY and CDR2 SYGVKD. The CDR3: CAISGQGGRYEQYF. CDR3 coding DNA: TGTGCCATCAGCGGACAGGGGGGTCGATACGAGCAGTACTTC.

The chain uses TRBV12-3 or TRBV12-4 and TRBJ1-1; D unclear. This CDR3 is built from 13 residues. V gave up 3 bases and J gave up 1 base, with 6 bases separating them. CDR3 loop: CASSFAGNTEAFF. CDR3 nucleotides: TGTGCCAGCAGTTTCGCGGGGAACACTGAAGCTTTCTTT.

This sequence joins TRBV7-9 and TRBJ2-1, with 8 bases that match TRBD1. Germline CDR1 is SEHNR and CDR2 is FQNEAQ (reference sequence). This CDR3 spans 14 amino acids. Trimming cost V 0 bases and J 7 bases; bases outside gene matches: 2. The CDR3 loop is CASSLADRGNEQFF. In DNA form, the CDR3 reads TGTGCCAGCAGCTTAGCAGACAGGGGTAATGAGCAGTTCTTC.

This clonotype was detected a few times. The junction does not match germline at one end; this may be a read error. The chain carries TRBV20-1 and TRBJ1-6; 7 bases agree with TRBD1. CDR3 length: 14 residues. The germline CDR1 and CDR2 sequences are DFQATT and SNEGSKA (reference sequence). CDR3 DNA sequence: TGCAGTGCCAGAGGGACAGAGAATAATTCACCCCTCCACTTT. This gives the protein CSARGTENNSPLHF.

J is TRBJ1-2 and V is TRBV10-3, with 10 bases matching TRBD1. The V and J ends lost 0 bases and 5 bases, in that order; junction bases with no gene match: 3. The CDR3 is made up of 15 amino acids. The germline V gene has CDR1 ENHRY and CDR2 SYGVKD. The CDR3 spells CAISESGTGVYGYTF. In nucleotides, the CDR3 is TGTGCCATCAGTGAGTCCGGGACAGGGGTTTATGGCTACACCTTC.

The chain uses TRBV28 and TRBJ2-6; D gene uncertain. The germline V and J ends were trimmed by 3 bases and 2 bases, with 8 bases remaining between them. Per the germline V gene, CDR1 is MDHEN and CDR2 is SYDVKM. This CDR3 contains 15 residues. This chain's CDR3 is CASSFPRTGANVLTF. The CDR3 DNA sequence: TGTGCCAGCAGTTTCCCCAGAACTGGGGCCAACGTCCTGACTTTC. Together with reference TRBV28 and TRBJ2-6, the CDR3 gives the full variable domain: DVKVTQSSRYLVKRTGEKVFLECVQDMDHENMFWYRQDPGLGLRLIYFSYDVKMKEKGDIPEGYSVSREKKERFSLILESASTNQTSMYLCASSFPRTGANVLTFGAGSRLTVL.

The rearrangement links TRBV15 to TRBJ1-2; TRBD1 agrees at 8 bases. The CDR3 is 15 residues long. The V segment lost 3 bases and the J segment 0 bases; nucleotides outside the gene matches: 3. Germline V CDR1 and CDR2: LNHNV, YYDKDF (reference sequence). DNA for the CDR3: TGTGCCACCAGCAGGCAGACAGGGGCTAACTATGGCTACACCTTC. Protein: CATSRQTGANYGYTF.

The rearrangement joins TRBV19 to TRBJ1-2; 9 bases match TRBD1. The CDR3 has 16 residues. Unmatched junction bases numbered 9, after V lost 5 bases and J lost 2 bases. Germline-derived CDR1 and CDR2 are LNHDA and SQIVND (reference sequence). As DNA, the CDR3 is TGTGCCAGTAGTCCCCGAGGACAGGGGCGAAACTATGGCTACACCTTC. This gives the protein CASSPRGQGRNYGYTF.

The chain has TRBV6-1 and TRBJ2-2; D may be TRBD2 (6 bases). The CDR3 covers 11 residues. Germline CDR1 is MNHNS and CDR2 is SASEGT. V was pared by 9 bases and J by 7 bases, with 9 bases between. CDR3 in DNA: TGTGCCAGTCGGGAGTACGGGGAGCTGTTTTTT. Translating gives CASREYGELFF.

A single count supports this clonotype. The chain employs TRBV6-5 and TRBJ1-5; D unclear. Trimming took 3 bases from V and 9 from J, leaving 15 bases between them. The CDR3 contains 14 residues. CDR1 and CDR2 (germline): MNHEY, SVGAGI. CDR3 DNA: TGTGCCAGCAGTTATTCAGTGGGAGGGTGGCCCCAGCATTTT. This encodes CASSYSVGGWPQHF.

This clonotype has more than one count but fewer than ten. This chain uses TRBV19 with TRBJ2-5; D uncertain. Per the germline V gene, CDR1 is LNHDA and CDR2 is SQIVND (reference sequence). The CDR3 consists of 13 residues. Trimming removed 4 bases from V and 0 bases from J, with 6 bases in between. DNA for the CDR3: TGTGCCAGTAGTAGGGCTTACCAAGAGACCCAGTACTTC. Residues: CASSRAYQETQYF.

The chain couples TRBV6-5 to TRBJ2-6; either TRBD1 or TRBD2 may fit D (5 bases each). This CDR3 is built from 17 residues. The V gene lost 0 bases and the J gene lost 2 bases, with 11 bases spanning the gap. Germline loops: CDR1 MNHEY, CDR2 SVGAGI. The CDR3 DNA follows: TGTGCCAGCAGTTACTCGAGTGGGGGAACTGGGGCCAACGTCCTGACTTTC. This codes for CASSYSSGGTGANVLTF.

This clonotype was observed a single time. V gene TRBV11-2 combines with J gene TRBJ1-2; D is possibly TRBD1 (6 bases). Germline CDR1 is SGHAT and CDR2 is FQNNGV. The V and J ends lost 5 bases and 7 bases respectively, with 26 bases between them. This CDR3 contains 17 residues. The CDR3: CASSDLTGQGAFSGYTF. The CDR3 DNA reads as TGTGCCAGCAGCGACCTTACAGGGCAGGGCGCGTTTAGTGGCTACACCTTC.

In this sample, this clonotype turned up once. The chain joins TRBV20-1 to TRBJ2-5; the D gene is possibly TRBD1 (6 bases). The CDR3 has 13 residues. Trimming shortened V by 3 bases and J by 4 bases, and 12 bases separated the two germline ends. CDR1 is DFQATT and CDR2 is SNEGSKA in the germline V gene (reference sequence). The CDR3 is CSARETGSETQYF. For the CDR3, the DNA is TGCAGTGCTAGGGAAACAGGGTCAGAGACCCAGTACTTC.

The chain employs TRBV27 and TRBJ2-3; possible D gene TRBD1, 5 bases. CDR3 length: 13 residues. Germline CDR1 is MNHEY and CDR2 is SMNVEV (reference sequence). V was pared by 6 bases and J by 6 bases, with 13 bases between. The CDR3 is CASSPRGADTQYF. DNA of the CDR3: TGTGCCAGCAGCCCCCGTGGGGCGGATACGCAGTATTTT.

This chain joins TRBV6-2 or TRBV6-3 and TRBJ2-5, with no clear D. Trimming cost V 5 bases and J 5 bases, with 9 bases left between them. Germline values: CDR1 MNHEY, CDR2 SVGEGT. This CDR3 is built from 12 residues. CDR3 nucleotides: TGTGCCAGCAGTCAGGACCGGGAGACCCAGTACTTC. Its translation is CASSQDRETQYF.

The chain joins TRBV12-3 or TRBV12-4 to TRBJ2-1; 11 nucleotides line up with TRBD1. The CDR3 totals 16 residues. V dropped 1 base and J dropped 7; count of bases not matched to a gene: 6. CDR3 amino acids: CASSLEGQGAGNEQFF. In nucleotides, the CDR3 is TGTGCCAGCAGTTTAGAAGGACAGGGGGCGGGTAATGAGCAGTTCTTC.

The chain couples TRBV10-3 to TRBJ1-5, with D uncertain. The CDR3 totals 15 residues. Germline CDR1 is ENHRY and CDR2 is SYGVKD. V was pared by 5 bases and J by 4 bases, with 15 bases between. DNA for the CDR3: TGTGCCATCAGTTCTATAGCGACTAAGAATCAGCCCCAGCATTTT. The encoded protein is CAISSIATKNQPQHF.

This rearrangement joins TRBV2 to TRBJ1-2; D is perhaps TRBD1 (6 bases). The germline gives CDR1 SNHLY, CDR2 FYNNEI. The CDR3 runs to 13 residues. Trimming took off 4 bases at V and 2 bases at J, with 8 bases between the two ends. The DNA of the CDR3 is TGTGCCAGCAGTGGGACAGCAAACTATGGCTACACCTTC. Its translation is CASSGTANYGYTF.

The chain uses TRBV20-1 and TRBJ1-5; possible D gene TRBD1, 6 bases. CDR3 length: 15 residues. V lost 4 bases, J lost 5 bases, and 18 bases lay in between. The V gene's germline CDR1 is DFQATT and CDR2 SNEGSKA (reference sequence). CDR3 region: CSAKGGHRFYQPQHF. The CDR3, as DNA: TGCAGTGCTAAGGGGGGACATCGGTTCTATCAGCCCCAGCATTTT.